This TCR beta chain was recorded in a study of beta chain features in type 1 diabetes. About the study: Healthy donors and patients had similar age, gender and cell yields.

Only one heparinised blood draw was taken per donor, and its volume averaged about 120 mL. The CDR3 contains 15 residues. The germline V gene encodes CDR1 LNHDA and CDR2 SQIVND (reference sequence). The V gene lost 5 bases and the J gene lost 3 bases, with 17 bases spanning the gap. Isolated RNA was reverse transcribed in full, so expressed TCRB transcripts were sequenced. Assay: immunoSEQ multiplex PCR; the TCRdb copy retains only in-frame clones and omits some. The data contain about 230,000 clones, 9.6% of them singletons. This clone appeared a few times. The sample taken for sequencing was naive CD4+ T cells from blood. The origin of this receptor is a young woman in good health. The chain couples TRBV19 to TRBJ2-7, with D possibly TRBD1 on 5 matching bases. CDR3 sequence reads: CASSLTASTNYEQYF. DNA for the CDR3: TGTGCCAGTAGTCTGACAGCCAGTACCAACTACGAGCAGTACTTC.